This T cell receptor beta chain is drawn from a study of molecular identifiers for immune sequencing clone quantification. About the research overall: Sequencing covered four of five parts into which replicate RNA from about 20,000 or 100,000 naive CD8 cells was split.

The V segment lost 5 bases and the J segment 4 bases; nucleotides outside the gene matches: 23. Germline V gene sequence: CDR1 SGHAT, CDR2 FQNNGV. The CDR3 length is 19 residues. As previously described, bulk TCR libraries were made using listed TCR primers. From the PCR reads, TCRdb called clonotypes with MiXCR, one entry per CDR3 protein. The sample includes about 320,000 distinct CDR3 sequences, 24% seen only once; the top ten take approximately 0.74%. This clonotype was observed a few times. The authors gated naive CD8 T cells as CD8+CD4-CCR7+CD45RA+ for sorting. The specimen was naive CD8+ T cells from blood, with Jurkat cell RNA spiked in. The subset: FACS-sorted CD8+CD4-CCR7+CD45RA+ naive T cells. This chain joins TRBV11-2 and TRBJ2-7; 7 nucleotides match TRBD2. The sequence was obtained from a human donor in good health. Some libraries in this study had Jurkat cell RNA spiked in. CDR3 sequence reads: CASSPGVGGLGKYLYEQYF. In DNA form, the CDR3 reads TGTGCCAGCAGCCCGGGAGTCGGGGGGTTAGGGAAGTACTTATACGAGCAGTACTTC.